One sample yielded the 6 T cell receptor beta chains listed below, sequenced in a study of OX40 agonist ivuxolimab in advanced cancers. Sequencing was performed with immunoSEQ multiplex PCR; in TCRdb, only in-frame clones are kept and a portion is missing. The data contain about 80,000 clones, around 82% of them singletons. The sequences come from CD4+ or CD8+ T cells sorted from blood, collected in a trial of the OX40 agonist ivuxolimab. Source of these receptors: an adult with an advanced solid tumor such as melanoma, head and neck, liver or kidney cancer.

The V and J genes are TRBV2 and TRBJ2-7; maybe TRBD1 (5 bases). Germline assignment: CDR1 SNHLY and CDR2 FYNNEI. With 5 bases removed from V and 4 bases from J, the gap between germline ends came to 9 bases. The CDR3 extends over 12 amino acids. The CDR3 is CASSPTEYEQYF. The CDR3, as DNA: TGTGCCAGCAGTCCGACAGAGTACGAGCAGTACTTC. Together with reference TRBV2 and TRBJ2-7, the CDR3 gives the full variable domain: EPEVTQTPSHQVTQMGQEVILRCVPISNHLYFYWYRQILGQKVEFLVSFYNNEISEKSEIFDDQFSVERPDGSNFTLKIRSTKLEDSAMYFCASSPTEYEQYFGPGTRLTVT.

The V gene is TRBV6-1, the J gene TRBJ1-1; D is unclear. Germline CDR1 and CDR2: MNHNS and SASEGT. V gave up 0 bases and J gave up 6 bases, with 5 bases separating them. This CDR3 has 12 amino acids. The CDR3 coding sequence is TGTGCCAGCAGTGAAGCGAGATCTGAAGCTTTCTTT. Protein: CASSEARSEAFF.

The rearrangement links TRBV19 to TRBJ2-7; a weak D match, TRBD1 (7 bases). The CDR3 sequence is 15 residues long. Germline CDR1 is LNHDA and CDR2 is SQIVND (reference sequence). The ends were cut back, 5 bases at V and 5 bases at J, with 19 bases in the middle. This CDR3 is CASSPGGGRPDEQYF. The CDR3 coding sequence is TGTGCCAGTAGTCCTGGAGGGGGCAGGCCGGACGAGCAGTACTTC.

V gene TRBV2 combines with J gene TRBJ2-2; tentative D call: TRBD2 (5 bases). The germline gives CDR1 SNHLY, CDR2 FYNNEI. CDR3 length: 13 amino acids. V lost 8 bases, J lost 7 bases, and 14 bases lay in between. The DNA of the CDR3 is TGTGCCAGCGTCTCTAGGGCGGGCGGGGAGCTGTTTTTT. It is translated as CASVSRAGGELFF.

This clone was recorded only once. The chain recombines TRBV19 with TRBJ2-3; D remains ambiguous. Between the trimmed V and J ends, which lost 0 bases and 8 bases, there was a span of 18 bases. The CDR3 length is 16 residues. Germline lookup yields CDR1 LNHDA and CDR2 SQIVND (reference sequence). The CDR3 loop reads CASSIDSGPAGGTQYF. For the CDR3, the DNA is TGTGCCAGTAGTATAGATTCGGGTCCGGCCGGTGGTACGCAGTATTTT.

CDR3 sequence: CASSPGGGTNYGYTF. In nucleotides, the CDR3 is TGTGCCAGCAGCCCCGGAGGGGGCACCAACTATGGCTACACCTTC. The rearrangement joins TRBV5-4 to TRBJ1-2, with 7 bases that match TRBD1. After removal of 4 bases from V and 2 bases from J, the junction contained 8 bases not matched to a gene. Germline V lookup: CDR1 SGHNT, CDR2 YYREEE (reference sequence). The CDR3 consists of 15 residues.